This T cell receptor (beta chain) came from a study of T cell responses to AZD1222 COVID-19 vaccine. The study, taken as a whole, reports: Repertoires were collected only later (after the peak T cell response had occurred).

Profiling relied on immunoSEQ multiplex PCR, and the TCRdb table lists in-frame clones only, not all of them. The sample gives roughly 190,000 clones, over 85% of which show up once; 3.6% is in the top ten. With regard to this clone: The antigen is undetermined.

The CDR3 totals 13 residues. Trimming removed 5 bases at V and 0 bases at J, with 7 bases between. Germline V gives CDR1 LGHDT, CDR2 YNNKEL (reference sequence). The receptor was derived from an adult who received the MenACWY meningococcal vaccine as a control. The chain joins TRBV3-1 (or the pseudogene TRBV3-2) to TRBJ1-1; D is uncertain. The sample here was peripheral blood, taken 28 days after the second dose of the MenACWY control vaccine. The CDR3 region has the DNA TGTGCCAGCAGCTCCCGGTTGAACACTGAAGCTTTCTTT. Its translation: CASSSRLNTEAFF.